One and the same sample provided the 22 T cell receptor beta chains below, sequenced in a study of T-cell reconstitution after alpha-beta-depleted transplantation in children. Using unique molecular identifiers, the investigators prepared the TCRbeta library. TCRdb re-analysed the PCR reads in MiXCR, keeping a single row per CDR3 protein. The sample shows 440,000 or so distinct CDR3 sequences, under 13% of them seen only once. This sample comprised PBMCs from the stem cell graft donor, obtained from the stem cell graft. Receptors were obtained from a human donor who donated a stem cell graft to a child with acute myeloid leukemia.

In this sample, this clonotype turned up a few times. The chain has TRBV4-2 and TRBJ2-5; perhaps TRBD2 as D (6 bases). V lost 2 bases to trimming and J lost 2 bases, with 12 bases between them. Germline V lookup: CDR1 LGHNA, CDR2 YNFKEQ. The CDR3 has 15 residues. In nucleotides, the CDR3 is TGTGCCAGCAGCCAAACGTGGGACTTTCAAGAGACCCAGTACTTC. Translated, it gives CASSQTWDFQETQYF.

The chain combines TRBV20-1 with TRBJ2-4; 14 bases are a match to TRBD2. Germline assignment: CDR1 DFQATT and CDR2 SNEGSKA (reference sequence). V shed 2 bases and J 1 base; nucleotides not matched to a gene: 7. The CDR3 extends over 18 amino acids. The CDR3 spells CSARRLAGGPGAKNIQYF. Written as DNA, the CDR3 is TGCAGTGCTAGAAGACTAGCGGGAGGGCCTGGGGCCAAAAACATTCAGTACTTC.

V gene TRBV6-1 combines with J gene TRBJ2-2; TRBD1 aligns across 8 bases. Germline lookup yields CDR1 MNHNS and CDR2 SASEGT. The CDR3 totals 17 residues. V lost 2 bases, J lost 6 bases, and 11 bases stayed unmatched. The DNA for the CDR3 is TGTGCCAGCAGTGAATCGTTAAATGACAGGGGACCCGGGGAGCTGTTTTTT. It is translated as CASSESLNDRGPGELFF.

V gene TRBV12-3 or TRBV12-4 combines with J gene TRBJ1-4, with 7 nucleotides matching TRBD1. Trimming cost V 8 bases and J 3 bases; bases outside gene matches: 6. The CDR3 covers 14 residues. CDR3: CASVRTGPNEKLFF. The DNA for the CDR3 is TGTGCCAGCGTACGGACAGGCCCTAATGAAAAACTGTTTTTT.

V gene TRBV14 combines with J gene TRBJ1-6; 12 bases line up with TRBD1. The CDR3 is made up of 14 amino acids. V lost 4 bases and J lost 10; bases outside the gene matches: 2. Germline CDR1 reads SGHDN; CDR2 reads FVKESK. The CDR3 nucleotides read TGTGCCAGCAGCCGCGGGACAGGGGGCTCACCCCTCCACTTT. The encoded protein is CASSRGTGGSPLHF. Combining the CDR3 with reference TRBV14 and TRBJ1-6 gives the whole variable domain EAGVTQFPSHSVIEKGQTVTLRCDPISGHDNLYWYRRVMGKEIKFLLHFVKESKQDESGMPNNRFLAERTGGTYSTLKVQPAELEDSGVYFCASSRGTGGSPLHFGNGTRLTVT.

V and J are TRBV30 and TRBJ2-2; D is perhaps TRBD1 (5 bases). This CDR3 spans 15 amino acids. V lost 0 bases to trimming and J lost 1 base, with 9 bases between them. Germline assignment: CDR1 GTSNPN and CDR2 SVGIG (reference sequence). DNA of the CDR3: TGTGCCTGGAGTGTACGTAGGGGGAACACCGGGGAGCTGTTTTTT. Protein sequence: CAWSVRRGNTGELFF.

The chain carries TRBV20-1 and TRBJ1-2; no clear D. Germline CDR1 reads DFQATT; CDR2 reads SNEGSKA (reference sequence). The length of the CDR3 is 12 residues. Trimming took 3 bases from V and 3 from J, leaving 8 bases between them. CDR3 DNA: TGCAGTGCTAGGGGCGATGACTATGGCTACACCTTC. Translated, it gives CSARGDDYGYTF.

J is TRBJ1-1 and V is TRBV14; possible D gene TRBD1, 6 bases. Trimming took 4 bases from V and 2 from J, leaving 11 bases between them. The germline V gene encodes CDR1 SGHDN and CDR2 FVKESK. The CDR3 is 14 amino acids. This CDR3 reads CASSPGTSNTEAFF. The CDR3 nucleotides are TGTGCCAGCAGCCCAGGGACAAGTAACACTGAAGCTTTCTTT. Variable domain in full (rest from reference TRBV14 and TRBJ1-1): EAGVTQFPSHSVIEKGQTVTLRCDPISGHDNLYWYRRVMGKEIKFLLHFVKESKQDESGMPNNRFLAERTGGTYSTLKVQPAELEDSGVYFCASSPGTSNTEAFFGQGTRLTVV.

This clonotype turned up a few times. This sequence joins TRBV6-4 and TRBJ1-2; 7 bases fit TRBD1. The V gene's germline CDR1 is MRHNA and CDR2 SNTAGT. The V and J ends lost 6 bases and 6 bases, in that order; junction bases with no gene match: 13. The CDR3 sequence is 15 residues long. Here the CDR3 reads CASSVIPGGIDGYTF. The CDR3 coding sequence is TGTGCCAGCAGCGTAATACCAGGGGGAATCGATGGCTACACCTTC.

The chain is built from TRBV20-1 and TRBJ2-4; D call uncertain. The ends were cut back, 0 bases at V and 2 bases at J, with 5 bases in the middle. The CDR3 has 13 amino acids. Germline CDR1 and CDR2: DFQATT and SNEGSKA (reference sequence). The CDR3 sequence: CSAREVTKNIQYF. The DNA of the CDR3 is TGCAGTGCTAGAGAGGTTACCAAAAACATTCAGTACTTC.

This clonotype was detected only a few times. V usage is TRBV7-2 and J usage is TRBJ1-2; D is undetermined. V lost 3 bases and J lost 7, with 15 bases in between. This CDR3 is built from 14 residues. CDR1 is SGHTA and CDR2 is FQGNSA in the germline V gene. The CDR3 loop reads CASSFDSPAPGYTF. The CDR3 bases are TGTGCCAGCAGCTTCGATTCGCCAGCCCCTGGCTACACCTTC.

The J gene is TRBJ2-5, the V gene TRBV5-1; 9 bases align to TRBD1. Per germline, CDR1 SGHRS and CDR2 YFSETQ. The CDR3 totals 14 residues. V was pared by 6 bases and J by 1 base, with 4 bases of the junction left unmatched. CDR3 residues: CASTRTGVQETQYF. The CDR3 nucleotides are TGCGCCAGCACTCGGACAGGGGTCCAAGAGACCCAGTACTTC.

This chain connects TRBV12-3 or TRBV12-4 to TRBJ2-4; 8 nucleotides align to TRBD2. The CDR3 contains 17 residues. After removal of 7 bases from V and 6 bases from J, the junction contained 17 bases not matched to a gene. CDR3 protein: CASTIGVLGAGANIQYF. CDR3 sequence (DNA): TGTGCCAGCACCATCGGAGTGTTAGGAGCGGGGGCAAACATTCAGTACTTC.

This clonotype occurred a few times. The rearrangement links TRBV18 to TRBJ2-2, with D unclear. The CDR3 spans 12 residues. Germline V lookup: CDR1 KGHSH, CDR2 LQKENI. V was clipped by 2 bases and J by 6 bases, with 4 bases between them. As DNA, the CDR3 is TGTGCCAGCTCACCAGCTTCCGGGGAGCTGTTTTTT. It is translated as CASSPASGELFF.

CDR3 amino acids: CATSDEAPKEQYV. The CDR3 nucleotides read TGTGCCACCAGTGATGAGGCGCCAAAGGAGCAGTACGTC. This chain connects TRBV24-1 to TRBJ2-7; D not resolved. Germline CDR1 KGHDR, CDR2 SFDVKD. V lost 3 bases to trimming and J lost 7 bases, with 12 bases between them. There are 13 residues in the CDR3.

This chain connects TRBV11-1 to TRBJ2-1; a weak D match, TRBD2 (8 bases). V lost 2 bases and J lost 6, with 23 bases in between. The length of the CDR3 is 18 residues. The germline CDR1 and CDR2 sequences are SGHAT and FQDESV (reference sequence). This CDR3 reads CASSLIASGPRGLNEQFF. The DNA for the CDR3 is TGTGCCAGCAGCTTAATCGCTAGCGGGCCGAGGGGGCTCAATGAGCAGTTCTTC.

CDR3 protein: CAIRGFRASNSPLHF. The CDR3 region has the DNA TGTGCCATCAGAGGTTTTCGGGCCAGTAATTCACCCCTCCACTTT. The chain recombines TRBV10-3 with TRBJ1-6; no firm D call. V was shortened by 6 bases and J by 6 bases, with 15 bases between the two germline ends. CDR3 length: 15 amino acids. The germline V gene has CDR1 ENHRY and CDR2 SYGVKD.

CDR3 nucleotide sequence: TGTGCCAGCAGTGAAACCCACGAGCAGTACGTC. This encodes CASSETHEQYV. This sequence joins TRBV6-1 and TRBJ2-7; no clear D. From germline, CDR1 is MNHNS and CDR2 SASEGT. Trimming left V 2 bases short and J 5 bases short, with 4 bases between. This CDR3 region has 11 residues.

This clonotype was seen a handful of times. This chain links TRBV2 with TRBJ2-4; the D gene could be TRBD1 or TRBD2 (5 bases each). Germline CDR1 and CDR2: SNHLY and FYNNEI. Trimming took 4 bases from V and 8 from J, leaving 9 bases between them. CDR3 length equals 12 residues. For the CDR3, the DNA is TGTGCCAGCAGTGGAGGGGTGCACATTCAGTACTTC. Amino acids: CASSGGVHIQYF.

The chain has TRBV21-1 and TRBJ2-3; no DNA check was done on the table's D call, TRBD2. TRBV21-1 is a recognized pseudogene. The CDR3 consists of 15 residues. The CDR3 loop reads CASSKLAAYTDTQYF. The CDR3 nucleotides read TGTGCCAGCAGCAAACTAGCGGCCTACACAGATACGCAGTATTTT.

The V gene is TRBV30, the J gene TRBJ2-1; 8 bases line up with TRBD2. Germline V lookup: CDR1 GTSNPN, CDR2 SVGIG (reference sequence). The CDR3 runs 13 residues. V was pared by 1 base and J by 8 bases, with 4 bases of the junction left unmatched. CDR3 sequence (DNA): TGTGCCTGGAGTGGGCGGGGGGTTGATGAGCAGTTCTTC. Amino acid sequence: CAWSGRGVDEQFF. The complete variable domain, with remaining parts taken from reference TRBV30 and TRBJ2-1, reads SQTIHQWPATLVQPVGSPLSLECTVEGTSNPNLYWYRQAAGRGLQLLFYSVGIGQISSEVPQNLSASRPQDRQFILSSKKLLLSDSGFYLCAWSGRGVDEQFFGPGTRLTVL.

The table lists this clonotype with a few counts. V is TRBV5-1 and J is TRBJ2-1, with 7 bases that match TRBD1. The CDR3 loop spans 17 amino acids. Germline V gives CDR1 SGHRS, CDR2 YFSETQ. Trimming at V came to 0 bases and at J to 3 bases, leaving 9 bases not matched to a gene. CDR3 nucleotides: TGCGCCAGCAGCTTGGGCCTCGGACAGGAAGTCTACAATGAGCAGTTCTTC. It is translated as CASSLGLGQEVYNEQFF.